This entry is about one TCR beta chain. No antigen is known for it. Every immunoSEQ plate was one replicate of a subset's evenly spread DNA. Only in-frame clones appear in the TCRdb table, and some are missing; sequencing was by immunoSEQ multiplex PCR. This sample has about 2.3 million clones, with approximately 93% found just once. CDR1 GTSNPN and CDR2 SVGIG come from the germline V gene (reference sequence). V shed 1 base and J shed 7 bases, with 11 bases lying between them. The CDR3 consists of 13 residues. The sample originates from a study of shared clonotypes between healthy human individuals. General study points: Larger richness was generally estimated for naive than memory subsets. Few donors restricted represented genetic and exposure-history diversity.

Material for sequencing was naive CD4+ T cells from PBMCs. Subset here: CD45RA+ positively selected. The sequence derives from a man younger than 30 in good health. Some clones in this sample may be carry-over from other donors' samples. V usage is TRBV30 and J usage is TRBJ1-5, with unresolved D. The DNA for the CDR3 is TGTGCCTGGAGTGGTGATTTGGGCCAGCCCCAGCATTTT. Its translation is CAWSGDLGQPQHF. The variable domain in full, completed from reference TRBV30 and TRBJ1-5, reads SQTIHQWPATLVQPVGSPLSLECTVEGTSNPNLYWYRQAAGRGLQLLFYSVGIGQISSEVPQNLSASRPQDRQFILSSKKLLLSDSGFYLCAWSGDLGQPQHFGDGTRLSIL.